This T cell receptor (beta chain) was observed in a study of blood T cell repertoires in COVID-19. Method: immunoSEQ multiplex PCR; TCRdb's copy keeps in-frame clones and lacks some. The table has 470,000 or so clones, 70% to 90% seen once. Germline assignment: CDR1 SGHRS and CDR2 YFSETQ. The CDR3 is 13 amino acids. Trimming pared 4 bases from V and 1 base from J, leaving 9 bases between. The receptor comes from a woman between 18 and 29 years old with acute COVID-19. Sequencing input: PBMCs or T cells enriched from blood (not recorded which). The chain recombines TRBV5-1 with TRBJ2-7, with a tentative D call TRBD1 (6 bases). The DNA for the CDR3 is TGCGCCAGCAGCATCACAGGGTCCTACGAGCAGTACTTC. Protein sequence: CASSITGSYEQYF.